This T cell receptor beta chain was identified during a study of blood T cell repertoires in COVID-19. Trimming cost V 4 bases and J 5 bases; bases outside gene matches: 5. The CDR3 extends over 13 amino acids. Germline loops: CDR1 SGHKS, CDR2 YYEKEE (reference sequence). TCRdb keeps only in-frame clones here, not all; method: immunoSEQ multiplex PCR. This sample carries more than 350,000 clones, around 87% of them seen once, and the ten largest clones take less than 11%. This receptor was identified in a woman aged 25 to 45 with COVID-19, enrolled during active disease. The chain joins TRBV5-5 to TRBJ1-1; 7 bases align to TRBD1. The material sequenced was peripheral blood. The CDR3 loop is CASSRQGGTEAFF. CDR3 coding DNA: TGTGCCAGCAGCCGACAGGGCGGAACTGAAGCTTTCTTT.